Following are 20 T cell receptor beta chains from one sample sequenced in a study of blood T cell repertoires in COVID-19. TCRdb's copy holds only in-frame clones and misses some; the assay was immunoSEQ multiplex PCR. The table records fewer than 90,000 clones, roughly four fifths of them present only once. The sample comprised peripheral blood. The source is a man in his sixties or seventies with acute or convalescent COVID-19.

The V gene is TRBV28, the J gene TRBJ2-7, with 9 bases identical to TRBD2. Trimming cost V 6 bases and J 2 bases; bases outside gene matches: 5. This CDR3 has 14 residues. Germline V CDR1 and CDR2: MDHEN, SYDVKM. In nucleotides, the CDR3 is TGTGCCAGCAGCCAGACTAGCGGTGCCTACGAGCAGTACTTC. Amino acid sequence: CASSQTSGAYEQYF.

This sequence joins TRBV9 and TRBJ1-1; TRBD1 matches 7 bases. Losses at the gene ends were 4 bases for V and 3 bases for J; bases not matched to a gene: 6. The germline V gene encodes CDR1 SGDLS and CDR2 YYNGEE. The length of the CDR3 is 14 residues. CDR3 residues: CASSPQGTYTEAFF. CDR3 DNA: TGTGCCAGCAGCCCACAGGGGACCTACACTGAAGCTTTCTTT.

The chain has TRBV5-8 and TRBJ2-5; possibly TRBD1 for D (7 bases). Trimming removed 0 bases at V and 2 bases at J, with 17 bases between. Germline V gene lookup returns CDR1 SGHTS and CDR2 YDEGEE. CDR3 length: 17 amino acids. In DNA, the CDR3 is TGTGCCAGCAGCTTGGGTTTGGGCAGGGGGGCTCAAGAGACCCAGTACTTC. Its protein product is CASSLGLGRGAQETQYF.

The V call is TRBV6-5, the J call TRBJ1-2; D gene unclear. The CDR3 covers 15 residues. V was trimmed by 0 bases and J by 1 base, leaving 9 bases between them. Germline loops: CDR1 MNHEY, CDR2 SVGAGI. In nucleotides, the CDR3 is TGTGCCAGCAGTTACTCACAGAGCAATAACTATGGCTACACCTTC. This encodes CASSYSQSNNYGYTF.

Of note for this clone: At one end, the junction sequence differs from germline, possibly due to a read error. This chain uses TRBV19 with TRBJ2-4, with 9 bases matching TRBD2. In germline, CDR1 is LNHDA, CDR2 SQIVND (reference sequence). CDR3 length: 15 residues. Here the CDR3 DNA reads TGTGCCAGTAGTCTAGGACTAGCGTGGCCCGGAATTCAGTGCTTC. Protein: CASSLGLAWPGIQCF.

The chain employs TRBV28 and TRBJ1-2; D unresolved. The CDR3 consists of 13 residues. CDR1 MDHEN and CDR2 SYDVKM come from the germline V gene. Trimming pared 8 bases from V and 0 bases from J, leaving 10 bases between. CDR3 protein: CASHENANYGYTF. CDR3 in DNA: TGTGCCAGCCACGAGAACGCTAACTATGGCTACACCTTC.

The V and J genes are TRBV28 and TRBJ1-2; a weak D match, TRBD1 (5 bases). Per germline, CDR1 MDHEN and CDR2 SYDVKM. The CDR3 consists of 14 residues. V was clipped by 6 bases and J by 7 bases, with 18 bases between them. Here the CDR3 DNA reads TGTGCCAGCAGCGCCGATCTAGGGGTACGTGGCTACACCTTC. It yields the protein CASSADLGVRGYTF.

In this sample, this clone turned up a few times. V is TRBV28 and J is TRBJ2-5; weak D call: TRBD1 (6 bases). Germline V gene lookup returns CDR1 MDHEN and CDR2 SYDVKM. This CDR3 comprises 13 residues. V was cut by 6 bases and J by 9 bases, with 17 bases left in between. This chain's CDR3 is CASRTTQGGAQYF. The CDR3, as DNA: TGTGCCAGCAGAACGACACAGGGTGGGGCCCAGTACTTC.

The rearrangement links TRBV19 to TRBJ2-1; 7 bases are shared with TRBD2. The CDR3 spans 14 residues. In germline, CDR1 is LNHDA, CDR2 SQIVND (reference sequence). J was trimmed by 8 bases and V by 2 bases; bases with no gene match: 6. CDR3 residues: CASSIWAGRDEQFF. The CDR3 DNA is TGTGCCAGTAGTATATGGGCAGGGAGGGATGAGCAGTTCTTC.

The rearrangement joins TRBV9 to TRBJ1-1; D not certain. V dropped 0 bases and J dropped 3 bases, with 9 bases sitting between them. The CDR3 loop spans 14 amino acids. The germline V gene encodes CDR1 SGDLS and CDR2 YYNGEE. The CDR3 nucleotides read TGTGCCAGCAGCGTAGCTTTCAGTGACACTGAAGCTTTCTTT. It specifies CASSVAFSDTEAFF.

The chain joins TRBV11-3 to TRBJ2-1, with D possibly TRBD1 on 6 matching bases. The CDR3 totals 12 residues. Deletions cut 3 bases from V and 7 bases from J, with 7 bases between. Germline CDR1 and CDR2: SGHNT and YENEEA. The CDR3 here is CASSFRGNEQFF. CDR3 sequence (DNA): TGTGCCAGCAGCTTCAGGGGAAATGAGCAGTTCTTC.

J is TRBJ2-7 and V is TRBV6-5, with TRBD1 matching over 8 bases. Germline V lookup: CDR1 MNHEY, CDR2 SVGAGI. The CDR3 contains 14 residues. V shed 7 bases and J 4 bases; nucleotides not matched to a gene: 9. CDR3 sequence reads: CASTQPGQVYEQYF. In DNA, the CDR3 is TGTGCCAGCACCCAACCGGGACAGGTTTACGAGCAGTACTTC.

This clone was found once. This chain links TRBV12-3 or TRBV12-4 with TRBJ1-4; no reliable D call. The CDR3 covers 11 residues. V dropped 5 bases and J dropped 13 bases, with 11 bases sitting between them. DNA of the CDR3: TGTGCCAGCAGTGTTGGAGGGCCACTGTTTTTT. It encodes CASSVGGPLFF.

This rearrangement joins TRBV2 to TRBJ1-2; tentative D call: TRBD1 (6 bases). The CDR3 sequence is 15 residues long. Germline-derived CDR1 and CDR2 are SNHLY and FYNNEI. V lost 4 bases, J lost 5 bases, and 17 bases lay in between. The CDR3 sequence: CASSVNSQGSYGYTF. CDR3 bases: TGTGCCAGCAGTGTAAATTCACAGGGATCTTATGGCTACACCTTC.

The chain is built from TRBV14 and TRBJ1-2; the D is unclear. Between the trimmed V and J ends, which lost 1 base and 4 bases, there was a span of 13 bases. The CDR3 loop spans 15 amino acids. CDR1 is SGHDN, CDR2 FVKESK, per germline. The chain's CDR3 is CASSQVPRLPYGYTF. The CDR3, as DNA: TGTGCCAGCAGCCAAGTCCCTCGGTTGCCCTATGGCTACACCTTC.

This chain links TRBV5-4 with TRBJ2-7; the match to TRBD1 covers 7 bases. Germline assignment: CDR1 SGHNT and CDR2 YYREEE (reference sequence). Losses at the gene ends were 3 bases for V and 2 bases for J; bases not matched to a gene: 5. The CDR3 runs to 14 residues. The CDR3, as DNA: TGTGCCAGCAGCTCCGGGACAGAACCCTACGAGCAGTACTTC. Residues: CASSSGTEPYEQYF.

The CDR3 loop is CASSTGQLMGYEQYF. The DNA of the CDR3 is TGTGCCAGCAGCACTGGACAACTGATGGGCTACGAGCAGTACTTC. The rearrangement links TRBV7-2 to TRBJ2-7, with a weak D call TRBD1 (5 bases). The CDR3 totals 15 residues. The ends were cut back, 5 bases at V and 3 bases at J, with 17 bases in the middle. Germline CDR1 SGHTA, CDR2 FQGNSA.

V and J are TRBV19 and TRBJ2-1; 10 positions agree with TRBD2. V lost 7 bases, J lost 7 bases, and 10 bases stayed unmatched. Per the germline V gene, CDR1 is LNHDA and CDR2 is SQIVND (reference sequence). The CDR3 consists of 15 residues. In nucleotides, the CDR3 is TGTGCCAGTACCCCGGGACTAGCGTTTTGGAATGAGCAGTTCTTC. This gives the protein CASTPGLAFWNEQFF.

The V gene is TRBV7-3, the J gene TRBJ2-6; 7 nucleotides line up with TRBD1. V lost 5 bases to trimming and J lost 0 bases; unmatched junction nucleotides: 7. In germline, CDR1 is SGHTA, CDR2 FQGTGA. This CDR3 comprises 17 residues. CDR3 amino acids: CASSARQGPSGANVLTF. CDR3 DNA: TGTGCCAGCAGCGCCCGACAGGGTCCCTCTGGGGCCAACGTCCTGACTTTC.

The chain couples TRBV5-6 to TRBJ2-5, with no clear D. Germline CDR1 SGHDT, CDR2 YYEEEE. The V end was cut by 0 bases, the J end by 7 bases, with 10 bases between. The CDR3 length is 13 residues. CDR3 DNA: TGTGCCAGCAGCTTGGCGAGATATGGGACCCAGTACTTC. Amino acids: CASSLARYGTQYF.